These 9 T cell receptor beta chains share one sample of origin, sequenced in a study of shared clonotypes between healthy human individuals. Profiling relied on immunoSEQ multiplex PCR, and the TCRdb table lists in-frame clones only, not all of them. Here the sample spans around 2.5 million clones, approximately 94% being singletons. Sequencing was done on a sample of naive CD4+ T cells from PBMCs. Subset here: CD45RA+ positively selected. These receptor sequences come from a man between 18 and 29 years old in good health. Some clones in this sample may be carry-over from other donors' samples.

The chain has TRBV6-6 and TRBJ2-7; TRBD1 agrees at 7 bases. The CDR3 covers 14 residues. V was clipped by 4 bases and J by 2 bases; unmatched bases: 5. Looked up from germline, CDR1 is MNHNY and CDR2 is SVGAGI (reference sequence). Written as DNA, the CDR3 is TGTGCCAGCAGTTTCCGGGACAGAGCCTACGAGCAGTACTTC. It encodes CASSFRDRAYEQYF.

This clone was detected only once. V is TRBV4-2 and J is TRBJ2-1, with TRBD2 matching 9 bases. Germline V CDR1 and CDR2: LGHNA, YNFKEQ. With V trimmed by 1 base and J by 5 bases, 9 bases remained unmatched. The CDR3 totals 17 residues. The CDR3 nucleotides read TGTGCCAGCAGCCAAGTCCGCCCTAGCGGGATGGACAATGAGCAGTTCTTC. It is translated as CASSQVRPSGMDNEQFF.

The chain has TRBV27 and TRBJ2-5, with TRBD1 identical over 7 bases. This CDR3 is 15 amino acids long. CDR1 and CDR2 from the germline V gene are MNHEY and SMNVEV (reference sequence). Germline trimming cut 2 bases from V and 1 base from J; bases unmatched to any gene: 4. CDR3 region: CASSLDRASQETQYF. In DNA form, the CDR3 reads TGTGCCAGCAGTTTAGACAGGGCTTCCCAAGAGACCCAGTACTTC.

This chain connects TRBV6-6 to TRBJ1-5; 10 bases fit TRBD1. The V and J ends lost 2 bases and 7 bases, in that order; junction bases with no gene match: 5. The germline CDR1 and CDR2 sequences are MNHNY and SVGAGI (reference sequence). The CDR3 runs to 15 residues. The CDR3 loop reads CASSYGTGDRQPQHF. The CDR3 DNA is TGTGCCAGCAGTTACGGGACAGGGGATCGGCAGCCCCAGCATTTT.

The chain joins TRBV19 to TRBJ2-7; D gene unclear. The V end lost 2 bases, the J end lost 1 base, and 15 bases lay between the germline ends. This CDR3 region has 16 residues. Looked up from germline, CDR1 is LNHDA and CDR2 is SQIVND (reference sequence). CDR3 region: CASSISAIAGSYEQYF. The CDR3 bases are TGTGCCAGTAGTATATCCGCGATTGCTGGGTCCTACGAGCAGTACTTC.

This clone was recorded once. V gene TRBV25-1 combines with J gene TRBJ2-2, with TRBD1 matching over 7 bases. The CDR3 consists of 15 residues. The germline V gene encodes CDR1 MGHDK and CDR2 SYGVNS. Trimming at V came to 5 bases and at J to 4 bases, leaving 7 bases not matched to a gene. CDR3 bases: TGTGCCAGCAGTCCCGCAGGGGGTCTCACCGGGGAGCTGTTTTTT. It is translated as CASSPAGGLTGELFF. Together with reference TRBV25-1 and TRBJ2-2, the CDR3 gives the full variable domain: EADIYQTPRYLVIGTGKKITLECSQTMGHDKMYWYQQDPGMELHLIHYSYGVNSTEKGDLSSESTVSRIRTEHFPLTLESARPSHTSQYLCASSPAGGLTGELFFGEGSRLTVL.

The chain combines TRBV5-4 with TRBJ1-4; 7 bases are a match to TRBD1. J lost 4 bases, V lost 0 bases, and 9 bases had no gene match. Germline values: CDR1 SGHNT, CDR2 YYREEE (reference sequence). CDR3 length equals 17 residues. DNA for the CDR3: TGTGCCAGCAGCTTGGAAGGGCAGGGGGGGTATAATGAAAAACTGTTTTTT. Translated, it gives CASSLEGQGGYNEKLFF.

This clone was seen just once. CDR3 in DNA: TGTGCCAGCAGTCTGACAGGTCGATATACTGGAAACACCATATATTTT. Residues: CASSLTGRYTGNTIYF. The chain is built from TRBV27 and TRBJ1-3; possibly TRBD1 for D (6 bases). The germline V gene has CDR1 MNHEY and CDR2 SMNVEV (reference sequence). Deletions cut 5 bases from V and 2 bases from J, with 16 bases between. CDR3 size: 16 residues.

The V call is TRBV10-1, the J call TRBJ2-2, with D perhaps TRBD1 (5 bases). The CDR3 loop spans 15 amino acids. The germline gives CDR1 WNHNN, CDR2 SYGVQD (reference sequence). Trimming removed 4 bases at V and 5 bases at J, with 14 bases between. The CDR3, as DNA: TGCGCCAGCAGTGCGTCCAGGGTGGGGACCGGGGAGCTGTTTTTT. The encoded protein is CASSASRVGTGELFF.